Listed below are T cell receptor beta chains from one sample, sequenced in a study of blood T cells in healthy people across ages. TCRdb reprocessed the 5' RACE reads with MiXCR, giving one entry per CDR3 protein. The sample contains some 710,000 distinct CDR3 sequences, 46% of which appear only once. Sequencing was carried out using blood. The receptors shown here come from a man older than 75 in good health. Each CDR3 is given with its conserved first and last residue.

>TRBJ2-3|TRBV28
CASVGLWGADTQYF
>TRBJ2-1|TRBV11-2
CASSLETGGHNEQFF
>TRBJ2-4|TRBV28
CASRDFINIQYF
>-|TRBV20-1
CSAPQWDGKETQYF
>TRBJ2-5|TRBV27
CASSNRDRKETQYF
>TRBJ1-6|TRBV28
CASSLSGGSVSPLHF
>TRBJ2-7|TRBV27
CASSYTGTGDHEQYF
>-|TRBV6-6
CASSTGQGLSYEQYF
>TRBJ2-1|TRBV28
CASSQRPGRGAYNEQFF
>TRBJ2-7|TRBV3-1
CASSQDVYYEQYF
>TRBJ2-1|TRBV20-1
CSAPGLADSGRYNEQFF
>TRBJ2-7|TRBV3-1
CASSQSLGRYEQYF
>TRBJ2-1|TRBV24-1
CATSERTSGRRGNEQFF
>TRBJ1-2|TRBV20-1
CSAAGRDNYGYTF
>TRBJ1-5|TRBV6-1
CASNLRQGSMNQPQHF
>TRBJ2-5|TRBV29-1
CSVAKGTETQYF
>-|TRBV10-3
CAISDPTGTPHEQYF
>TRBJ2-1|TRBV5-5
CASSLDAGGAIYNEQFF
>-|TRBV24-1
CATSGASSSYNEQYF
>TRBJ1-1|TRBV7-9
CASSPGGGPEAFF
>TRBJ2-2|TRBV3-1
CASSQGFPGELFF
>TRBJ2-3|TRBV24-1
CATSGGTGASDTQYF
>TRBJ2-7|TRBV27
CASSLSTGVPYEQYF
>TRBJ2-1|TRBV7-8
CASSVTTSGSLMFF
>TRBJ1-2|TRBV3-1
CASSQDIGTRLNYGTYGYTF
>TRBJ1-6|TRBV5-6
CASSLATGTGKNSPLHF
>TRBJ2-3|TRBV20-1
CSAIGQRGITDTQYF
>TRBJ2-1|TRBV3-1
CASSHRGQYNEQFF
>TRBJ2-5|TRBV29-1
CSVASRGQETQYF
>TRBJ2-1|TRBV29-1
CSVGTSNEQFF
>TRBJ2-7|TRBV6-2/TRBV6-3
CASSSPGLASYNEQYF
>TRBJ2-5|TRBV20-1
CSASQDRGAGETQYF
>TRBJ2-5|TRBV20-1
CSALPGLAGVDGETQYF
>TRBJ1-5|TRBV10-3
CAISESWTGSSDQPQHF
>-|TRBV27
CASSLDEREAGLYEQYF
>TRBJ2-2|TRBV12-3/TRBV12-4
CASSFRATGWPGELFF
>-|TRBV24-1
CATSDPTGAEQYF
>TRBJ2-1|TRBV3-1
CASSQERVAGVVGEQFF
>TRBJ2-7|TRBV6-1
CAISGSSYEQYF
>TRBJ1-2|TRBV20-1
CSARQGDYGYTF
>TRBJ2-3|TRBV6-1
CASSPTSGRVDTQYF
>TRBJ2-2|TRBV7-2
CASSLDWTSGGNGELFF
>TRBJ1-6|TRBV5-1
CASSLVFGSGSPLHF
>TRBJ2-3|TRBV9
CASSDRGASDTQYF
>TRBJ2-7|TRBV5-1
CASSLQTSGDYEQYF
>-|TRBV29-1
CSAEGRETYEQYF
>TRBJ1-2|TRBV13
CASSPYTRGNGYTF
>TRBJ2-5|TRBV27
CASSRIEGGKTQYF
>TRBJ2-3|TRBV2
CASRPDLGQSNTDTQYF